The 3 T cell receptor beta chains presented below share a single source sample, sequenced in a study of blood T cell repertoires in COVID-19. Sequencing was performed with immunoSEQ multiplex PCR; in TCRdb, only in-frame clones are kept and a portion is missing. The table records over 130,000 clones, 76% of them present only once. The specimen sequenced was peripheral blood. The origin of the receptors is a woman of 80 years or more with active or convalescent COVID-19.

V and J are TRBV15 and TRBJ2-7; the D gene is possibly TRBD1 (5 bases). V was trimmed by 3 bases and J by 2 bases, leaving 11 bases between them. The CDR3 is 14 residues long. Germline loops: CDR1 LNHNV, CDR2 YYDKDF (reference sequence). CDR3 protein: CATSSPRVTYEQYF. As DNA, the CDR3 is TGTGCCACCAGCAGCCCCAGGGTTACCTACGAGCAGTACTTC.

This chain connects TRBV7-9 to TRBJ2-7; D uncertain. Trimming cost V 5 bases and J 6 bases, with 8 bases left between them. The CDR3 spans 11 residues. CDR1 and CDR2 (germline): SEHNR, FQNEAQ (reference sequence). The CDR3 region is CASSPGFEQYF. The CDR3 DNA is TGTGCCAGCAGCCCCGGTTTCGAGCAGTACTTC.

This chain joins TRBV5-6 and TRBJ2-3; D perhaps matches TRBD2 (5 bases). Germline V gene sequence: CDR1 SGHDT, CDR2 YYEEEE. The CDR3 spans 12 residues. V lost 10 bases, J lost 0 bases, and 9 bases lay in between. The CDR3 DNA follows: TGTGCCTCGAGGGAGAGCACAGATACGCAGTATTTT. Translation gives CASRESTDTQYF.